These 20 T cell receptor beta chains were all obtained from the same sample, sequenced in a study of blood T cell repertoires in COVID-19 (dated by TCRdb to the early 2020s). Libraries were constructed by the immunoSEQ multiplex PCR assay. Drawn from immuneACCESS, this table holds only the in-frame rearrangements with V and J called that TCRdb kept. Clones are partly lost; checked studies trace under half to an unresolved V gene and leave the rest unexplained. This sample is represented by some 220,000 clones; roughly 82% of them were singletons. The top ten clones comprise roughly 10% of the sample. The sample comprised peripheral blood. The source of these receptors is a man between 50 and 59 years old with active or convalescent COVID-19.

The rearrangement uses TRBV2 and TRBJ2-1; D perhaps matches TRBD2 (5 bases). CDR1 is SNHLY, CDR2 FYNNEI, per germline. V dropped 5 bases and J dropped 6 bases, with 14 bases sitting between them. The CDR3 consists of 14 residues. The CDR3 here is CASSTLSVGNEQFF. The CDR3 DNA reads as TGTGCCAGCAGTACTCTTAGCGTGGGCAATGAGCAGTTCTTC. Variable domain in full (rest from reference TRBV2 and TRBJ2-1): EPEVTQTPSHQVTQMGQEVILRCVPISNHLYFYWYRQILGQKVEFLVSFYNNEISEKSEIFDDQFSVERPDGSNFTLKIRSTKLEDSAMYFCASSTLSVGNEQFFGPGTRLTVL.

The rearrangement uses TRBV6-5 and TRBJ1-1, with a tentative D call TRBD1 (6 bases). V was clipped by 2 bases and J by 5 bases, with 15 bases between them. Germline V CDR1 and CDR2: MNHEY, SVGAGI. The CDR3 totals 15 residues. CDR3 in amino acids: CASSYREGVGTEAFF. The CDR3 nucleotides are TGTGCCAGCAGTTACAGGGAGGGGGTGGGGACTGAAGCTTTCTTT.

V gene TRBV27 combines with J gene TRBJ1-4; 10 bases line up with TRBD1. From germline, CDR1 is MNHEY and CDR2 SMNVEV (reference sequence). J gave up 0 bases and V 10 bases, and 14 bases lay outside the gene matches. The CDR3 length is 18 residues. CDR3 sequence: CAIPIGTGAPPTNEKLFF. DNA of the CDR3: TGTGCCATCCCGATTGGGACAGGGGCCCCTCCAACTAATGAAAAACTGTTTTTT. Supplemented by reference TRBV27 and TRBJ1-4, the full variable domain reads EAQVTQNPRYLITVTGKKLTVTCSQNMNHEYMSWYRQDPGLGLRQIYYSMNVEVTDKGDVPEGYKVSRKEKRNFPLILESPSPNQTSLYFCAIPIGTGAPPTNEKLFFGSGTQLSVL.

The chain has TRBV4-1 and TRBJ2-3; D possibly corresponds to TRBD2 (6 bases). Deletions cut 5 bases from V and 6 bases from J, with 15 bases between. The CDR3 consists of 14 residues. Germline lookup yields CDR1 MGHRA and CDR2 YSYEKL. Here the CDR3 reads CASSFRLGEDTQYF. The DNA for the CDR3 is TGCGCCAGCAGCTTTAGACTAGGGGAGGATACGCAGTATTTT.

The rearrangement uses TRBV6-2 or TRBV6-3 and TRBJ1-3; D unclear. This CDR3 spans 14 amino acids. Trimming took off 2 bases at V and 3 bases at J, with 8 bases between the two ends. Germline V gives CDR1 MNHEY, CDR2 SVGEGT. CDR3 residues: CASSYGTVGNTIYF. The CDR3 DNA is TGTGCCAGCAGTTACGGAACAGTTGGAAACACCATATATTTT.

This clone has just a few counts. The chain couples TRBV10-3 to TRBJ2-3; D ambiguous. This CDR3 has 15 amino acids. Germline loops: CDR1 ENHRY, CDR2 SYGVKD. Trimming took 3 bases from V and 2 from J, leaving 12 bases between them. The CDR3 sequence: CAISDLESPTDTQYF. The CDR3 region has the DNA TGTGCCATCAGTGACCTAGAATCCCCCACAGATACGCAGTATTTT.

This sequence joins TRBV20-1 and TRBJ2-1, with D uncertain. There are 10 residues in the CDR3. Germline V gene data show CDR1 as DFQATT and CDR2 as SNEGSKA (reference sequence). V was pared by 3 bases and J by 13 bases, with 10 bases between. The DNA for the CDR3 is TGCAGTGCTAGGCAGGTTTCCCAGTTCTTC. Residues: CSARQVSQFF.

The gene calls are TRBV2 and TRBJ1-2, with a weak D call TRBD1 (5 bases). Trimming removed 4 bases at V and 3 bases at J, with 6 bases between. This CDR3 comprises 12 residues. The germline CDR1 and CDR2 sequences are SNHLY and FYNNEI. The CDR3 sequence: CASSGGDYGYTF. CDR3 DNA sequence: TGTGCCAGCAGTGGGGGGGACTATGGCTACACCTTC.

This clone was recorded a few times. This chain links TRBV6-2 or TRBV6-3 with TRBJ2-7; 14 bases are shared with TRBD2. CDR3 length: 15 amino acids. Per the germline V gene, CDR1 is MNHEY and CDR2 is SVGEGT. Trimming took 5 bases from V and 4 from J; bases not matched to a gene: 4. The CDR3 bases are TGTGCCAGCAGTCGGGGACTAGCGGGAGCTTACGAGCAGTACTTC. It specifies CASSRGLAGAYEQYF.

The rearrangement joins TRBV5-4 to TRBJ1-2; TRBD1 aligns across 9 bases. Germline-derived CDR1 and CDR2 are SGHNT and YYREEE (reference sequence). With V trimmed by 6 bases and J by 5 bases, 8 bases remained unmatched. The CDR3 contains 14 residues. CDR3 region: CASNNRGRRYGYTF. The CDR3 bases are TGTGCCAGCAACAACAGGGGGCGAAGGTATGGCTACACCTTC. Full variable domain (outside the CDR3, taken from reference TRBV5-4 and TRBJ1-2): ETGVTQSPTHLIKTRGQQVTLRCSSQSGHNTVSWYQQALGQGPQFIFQYYREEENGRGNFPPRFSGLQFPNYSSELNVNALELDDSALYLCASNNRGRRYGYTFGSGTRLTVV.

The V and J genes are TRBV5-5 and TRBJ1-2, with D unclear. The V gene's germline CDR1 is SGHKS and CDR2 YYEKEE (reference sequence). The CDR3 has 14 amino acids. Trimming pared 1 base from V and 5 bases from J, leaving 12 bases between. CDR3 region: CASSLSPGTYGYTF. The CDR3 nucleotides are TGTGCCAGCAGCTTGTCCCCAGGAACGTATGGCTACACCTTC. Combining the CDR3 with reference TRBV5-5 and TRBJ1-2 gives the whole variable domain DAGVTQSPTHLIKTRGQQVTLRCSPISGHKSVSWYQQVLGQGPQFIFQYYEKEERGRGNFPDRFSARQFPNYSSELNVNALLLGDSALYLCASSLSPGTYGYTFGSGTRLTVV.

The chain has TRBV4-3 and TRBJ1-5, with D maybe TRBD1 (6 bases). Germline V lookup: CDR1 LGHNA, CDR2 YSLEER. Trimming took off 0 bases at V and 6 bases at J, with 12 bases between the two ends. The CDR3 extends over 15 amino acids. CDR3 in amino acids: CASSQDLGGPQPQHF. The CDR3 DNA sequence: TGCGCCAGCAGCCAAGATCTGGGGGGGCCTCAGCCCCAGCATTTT.

V gene TRBV7-2 combines with J gene TRBJ1-1, with D uncertain. V was trimmed by 5 bases and J by 4 bases, leaving 11 bases between them. This CDR3 has 13 amino acids. The germline V gene has CDR1 SGHTA and CDR2 FQGNSA. The CDR3, as DNA: TGTGCCAGCAGCATCGGGTGGAGCACTGAAGCTTTCTTT. This translates into CASSIGWSTEAFF.

The CDR3 is CASSSAGTGDTEAFF. Written as DNA, the CDR3 is TGTGCCAGCAGTTCCGCCGGGACGGGGGACACTGAAGCTTTCTTT. The chain carries TRBV6-2 or TRBV6-3 and TRBJ1-1, with D possibly TRBD1 on 5 matching bases. CDR1 MNHEY and CDR2 SVGEGT come from the germline V gene. Trimming took 4 bases from V and 3 from J, leaving 15 bases between them. The CDR3 loop spans 15 amino acids.

This clone was seen only a few times. As DNA, the CDR3 is TGCAGCGTTGACGGGGGGATGTTCTATGGCTACACCTTC. Translation gives CSVDGGMFYGYTF. The chain is built from TRBV29-1 and TRBJ1-2, with D possibly matching TRBD1 (5 bases). Between the trimmed V and J ends, which lost 3 bases and 4 bases, there was a span of 12 bases. Germline CDR1 is SQVTM and CDR2 is ANQGSEA. This CDR3 spans 13 amino acids.

The rearrangement links TRBV3-1 (or the pseudogene TRBV3-2) to TRBJ1-1, with a weak D call TRBD1 (5 bases). Germline CDR1 LGHDT, CDR2 YNNKEL (reference sequence). The V end lost 1 base, the J end lost 0 bases, and 12 bases lay between the germline ends. The CDR3 runs to 16 residues. CDR3 region: CASSQVRTLMNTEAFF. The DNA for the CDR3 is TGTGCCAGCAGCCAAGTCAGGACACTCATGAACACTGAAGCTTTCTTT.

This chain joins TRBV4-1 and TRBJ1-3; 7 bases line up with TRBD1. The CDR3 runs to 19 residues. Trimming at V came to 3 bases and at J to 0 bases, leaving 14 bases not matched to a gene. Germline CDR1 and CDR2: MGHRA and YSYEKL. The CDR3 coding sequence is TGCGCCAGCAGCCAGAGTATGGGACAGATCTTGTTCTCTGGAAACACCATATATTTT. Encoded protein: CASSQSMGQILFSGNTIYF.

The V call is TRBV4-1, the J call TRBJ1-2; D possibly corresponds to TRBD1 (5 bases). This CDR3 region has 15 residues. Per the germline V gene, CDR1 is MGHRA and CDR2 is YSYEKL. The V and J ends lost 1 base and 3 bases respectively, with 12 bases between them. The CDR3 DNA reads TGCGCCAGCAGCCAAGCTGGGGCAACCTACTATGGCTACACCTTC. This translates into CASSQAGATYYGYTF.

This chain joins TRBV5-1 and TRBJ1-6, with D perhaps matching TRBD1 (5 bases). The CDR3 consists of 14 residues. The ends were cut back, 4 bases at V and 5 bases at J, with 10 bases in the middle. Germline V gives CDR1 SGHRS, CDR2 YFSETQ. In DNA form, the CDR3 reads TGCGCCAGCAGCCCCCAGGGTGATAATTCACCCCTCCACTTT. This encodes CASSPQGDNSPLHF.

The CDR3 spells CASSFGDRGVYTF. CDR3 DNA sequence: TGTGCCAGCAGCTTCGGGGACAGGGGGGTCTACACCTTC. The genes are TRBV5-6 and TRBJ1-2, with TRBD1 identical over 11 bases. CDR1 and CDR2 from the germline V gene are SGHDT and YYEEEE. Trimming at V came to 2 bases and at J to 10 bases, leaving 4 bases not matched to a gene. This CDR3 is built from 13 residues.